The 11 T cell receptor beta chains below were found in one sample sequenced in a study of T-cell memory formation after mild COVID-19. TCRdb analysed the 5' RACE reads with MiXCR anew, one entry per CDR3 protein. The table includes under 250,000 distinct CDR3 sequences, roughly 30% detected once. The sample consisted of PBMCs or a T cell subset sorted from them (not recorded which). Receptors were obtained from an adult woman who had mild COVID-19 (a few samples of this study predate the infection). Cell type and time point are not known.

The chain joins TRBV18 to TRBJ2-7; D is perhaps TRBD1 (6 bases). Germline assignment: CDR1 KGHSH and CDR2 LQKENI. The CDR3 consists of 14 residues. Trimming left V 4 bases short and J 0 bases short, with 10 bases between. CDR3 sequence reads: CASSQGVVSYEQYF. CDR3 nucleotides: TGTGCCAGCTCACAGGGGGTGGTCTCCTACGAGCAGTACTTC.

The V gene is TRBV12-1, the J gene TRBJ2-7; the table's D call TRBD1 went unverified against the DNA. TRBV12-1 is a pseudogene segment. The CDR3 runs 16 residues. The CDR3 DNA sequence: TGTGCCAGCAGCTCGACCCCTCAAGGAAAGTGCGGGGAGCAGTACTTC. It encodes CASSSTPQGKCGEQYF.

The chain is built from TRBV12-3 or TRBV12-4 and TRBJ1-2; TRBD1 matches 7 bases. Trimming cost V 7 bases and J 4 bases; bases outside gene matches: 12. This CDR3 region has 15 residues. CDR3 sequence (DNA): TGTGCCAGCAATAATGGCAGGGGGATCGGCTATGGCTACACCTTC. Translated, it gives CASNNGRGIGYGYTF.

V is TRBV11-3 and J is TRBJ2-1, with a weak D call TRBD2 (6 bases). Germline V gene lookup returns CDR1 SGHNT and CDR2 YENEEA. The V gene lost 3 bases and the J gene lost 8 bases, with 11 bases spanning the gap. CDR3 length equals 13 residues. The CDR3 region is CASSLEQRDEQFF. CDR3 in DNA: TGTGCCAGCAGCTTGGAGCAGCGGGATGAGCAGTTCTTC.

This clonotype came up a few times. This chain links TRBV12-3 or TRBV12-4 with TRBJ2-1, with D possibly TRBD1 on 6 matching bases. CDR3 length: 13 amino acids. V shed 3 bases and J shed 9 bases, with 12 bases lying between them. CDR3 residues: CASSFEGGSEQFF. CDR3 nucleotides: TGTGCCAGCAGTTTTGAAGGGGGTAGTGAGCAGTTCTTC.

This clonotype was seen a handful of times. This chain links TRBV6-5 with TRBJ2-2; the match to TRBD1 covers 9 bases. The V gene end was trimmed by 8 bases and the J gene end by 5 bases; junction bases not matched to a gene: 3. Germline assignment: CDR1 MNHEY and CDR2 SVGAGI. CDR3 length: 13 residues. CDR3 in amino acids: CASGTGQTGELFF. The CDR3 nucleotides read TGTGCCAGCGGGACAGGGCAAACCGGGGAGCTGTTTTTT.

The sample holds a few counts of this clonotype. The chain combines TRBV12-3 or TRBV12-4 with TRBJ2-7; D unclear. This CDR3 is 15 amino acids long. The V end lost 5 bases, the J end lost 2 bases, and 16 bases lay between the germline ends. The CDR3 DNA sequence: TGTGCCAGCAGTCCTCAGAGCGCGGTGCCCTACGAGCAGTACTTC. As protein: CASSPQSAVPYEQYF.

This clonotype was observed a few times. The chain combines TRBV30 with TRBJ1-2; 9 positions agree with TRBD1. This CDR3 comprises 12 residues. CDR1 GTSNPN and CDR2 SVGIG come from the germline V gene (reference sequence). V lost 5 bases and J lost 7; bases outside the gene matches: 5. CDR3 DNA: TGTGCCTGGGGCCGGGACAGGGTTGGCTACACCTTC. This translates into CAWGRDRVGYTF.

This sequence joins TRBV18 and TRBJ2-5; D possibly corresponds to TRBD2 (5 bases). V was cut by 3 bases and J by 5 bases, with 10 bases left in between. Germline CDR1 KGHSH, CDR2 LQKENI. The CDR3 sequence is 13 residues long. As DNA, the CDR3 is TGTGCCAGCTCACCCCCCGGGAAGGAGACCCAGTACTTC. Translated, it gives CASSPPGKETQYF. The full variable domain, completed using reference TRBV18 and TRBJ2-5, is NAGVMQNPRHLVRRRGQEARLRCSPMKGHSHVYWYRQLPEEGLKFMVYLQKENIIDESGMPKERFSAEFPKEGPSILRIQQVVRGDSAAYFCASSPPGKETQYFGPGTRLLVL.

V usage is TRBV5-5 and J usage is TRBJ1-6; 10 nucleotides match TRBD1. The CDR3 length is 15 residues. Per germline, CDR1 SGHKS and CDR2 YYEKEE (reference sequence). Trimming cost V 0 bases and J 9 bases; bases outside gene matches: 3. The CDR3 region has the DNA TGTGCCAGCAGCTTGGGGGACAGGGGTGTTTCACCCCTCCACTTT. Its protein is CASSLGDRGVSPLHF. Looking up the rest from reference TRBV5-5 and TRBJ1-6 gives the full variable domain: DAGVTQSPTHLIKTRGQQVTLRCSPISGHKSVSWYQQVLGQGPQFIFQYYEKEERGRGNFPDRFSARQFPNYSSELNVNALLLGDSALYLCASSLGDRGVSPLHFGNGTRLTVT.

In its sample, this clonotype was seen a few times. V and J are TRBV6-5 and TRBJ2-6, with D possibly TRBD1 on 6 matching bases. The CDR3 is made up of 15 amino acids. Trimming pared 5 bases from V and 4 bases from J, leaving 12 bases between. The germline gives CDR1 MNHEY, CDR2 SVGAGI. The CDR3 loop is CASSKTGTGANVLTF. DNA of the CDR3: TGTGCCAGCAGTAAAACAGGGACAGGGGCCAACGTCCTGACTTTC.